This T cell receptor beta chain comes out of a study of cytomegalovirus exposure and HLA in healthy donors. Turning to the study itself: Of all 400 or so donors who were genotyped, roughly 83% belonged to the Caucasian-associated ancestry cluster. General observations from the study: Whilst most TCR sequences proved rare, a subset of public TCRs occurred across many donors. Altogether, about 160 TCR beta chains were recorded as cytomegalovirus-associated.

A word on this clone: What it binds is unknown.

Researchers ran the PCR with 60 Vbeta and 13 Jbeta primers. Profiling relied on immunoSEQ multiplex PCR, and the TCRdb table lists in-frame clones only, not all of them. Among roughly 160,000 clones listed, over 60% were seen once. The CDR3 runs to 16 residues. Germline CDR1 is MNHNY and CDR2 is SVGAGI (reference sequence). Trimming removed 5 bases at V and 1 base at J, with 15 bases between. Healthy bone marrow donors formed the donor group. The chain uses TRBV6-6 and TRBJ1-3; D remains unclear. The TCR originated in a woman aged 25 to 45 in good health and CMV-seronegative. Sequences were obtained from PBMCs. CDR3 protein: CASSHALTLSGNTIYF. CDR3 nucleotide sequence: TGTGCCAGCAGTCACGCCCTGACACTTTCTGGAAACACCATATATTTT.